The clone carrying this T cell receptor (beta chain) was counted a few times. Its antigen remains unknown. The CDR3 has 13 residues. Trimming left V 1 base short and J 3 bases short, with 6 bases between. Germline values: CDR1 SGHTA, CDR2 FQGNSA. These data belong to a study of siplizumab effects on memory and regulatory T cells. The mixed lymphocyte reaction cells underwent coculture at 37°C for 6 days. Method: immunoSEQ multiplex PCR; TCRdb's copy keeps in-frame clones and lacks some. Here the sample spans about 9,900 clones, approximately 40% being singletons. Source material: CFSE-low (dividing) CD4+ T cells sorted from an allogeneic mixed lymphocyte reaction. V and J are TRBV7-2 and TRBJ1-1; unclear D gene. The receptor was derived from a human donor in good health; the cells came from an allogeneic mixed lymphocyte reaction. The CDR3 DNA sequence: TGTGCCAGCAGCTTAGTTGGTGACACTGAAGCTTTCTTT. As protein: CASSLVGDTEAFF.